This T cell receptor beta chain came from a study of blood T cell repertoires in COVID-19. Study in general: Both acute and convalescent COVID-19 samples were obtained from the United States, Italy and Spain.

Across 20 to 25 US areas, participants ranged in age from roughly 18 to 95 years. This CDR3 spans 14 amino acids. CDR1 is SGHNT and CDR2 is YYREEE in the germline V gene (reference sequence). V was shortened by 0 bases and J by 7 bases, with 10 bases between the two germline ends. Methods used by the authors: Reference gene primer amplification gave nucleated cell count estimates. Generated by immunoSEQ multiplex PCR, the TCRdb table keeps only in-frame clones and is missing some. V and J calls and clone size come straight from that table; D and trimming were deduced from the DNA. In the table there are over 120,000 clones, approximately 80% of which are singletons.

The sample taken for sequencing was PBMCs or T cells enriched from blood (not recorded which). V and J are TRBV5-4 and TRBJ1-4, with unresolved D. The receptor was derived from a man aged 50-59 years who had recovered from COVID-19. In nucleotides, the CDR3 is TGTGCCAGCAGCTTGGAGTCAGCGAGTGAAAAACTGTTTTTT. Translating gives CASSLESASEKLFF.